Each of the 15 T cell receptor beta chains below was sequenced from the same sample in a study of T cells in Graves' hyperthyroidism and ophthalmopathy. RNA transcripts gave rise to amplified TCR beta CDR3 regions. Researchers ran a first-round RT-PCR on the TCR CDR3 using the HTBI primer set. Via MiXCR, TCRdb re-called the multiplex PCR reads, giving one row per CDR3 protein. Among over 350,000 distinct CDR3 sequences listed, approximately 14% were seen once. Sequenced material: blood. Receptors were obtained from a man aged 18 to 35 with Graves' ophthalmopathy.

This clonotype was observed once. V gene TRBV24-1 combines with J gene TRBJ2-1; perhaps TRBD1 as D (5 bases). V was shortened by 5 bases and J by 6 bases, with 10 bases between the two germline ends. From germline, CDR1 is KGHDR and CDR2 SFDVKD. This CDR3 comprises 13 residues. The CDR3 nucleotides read TGTGCCACCAGTGCCCAGGGCTTCAATGAGCAGTTCTTC. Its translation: CATSAQGFNEQFF.

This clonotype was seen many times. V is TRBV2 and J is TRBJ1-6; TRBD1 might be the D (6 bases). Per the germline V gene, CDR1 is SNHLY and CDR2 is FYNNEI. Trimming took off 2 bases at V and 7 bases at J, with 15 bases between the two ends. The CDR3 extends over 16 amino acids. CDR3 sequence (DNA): TGTGCCAGCAGTGAACACCGGGGGCGTGGGAATTCACCCCTCCACTTT. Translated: CASSEHRGRGNSPLHF.

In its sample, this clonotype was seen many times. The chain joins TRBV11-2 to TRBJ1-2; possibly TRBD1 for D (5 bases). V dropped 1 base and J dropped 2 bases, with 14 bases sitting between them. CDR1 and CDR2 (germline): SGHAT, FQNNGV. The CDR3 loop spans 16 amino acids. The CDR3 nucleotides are TGTGCCAGCAGCTTAGCGTTCAGGGCCTCCAACTATGGCTACACCTTC. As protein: CASSLAFRASNYGYTF.

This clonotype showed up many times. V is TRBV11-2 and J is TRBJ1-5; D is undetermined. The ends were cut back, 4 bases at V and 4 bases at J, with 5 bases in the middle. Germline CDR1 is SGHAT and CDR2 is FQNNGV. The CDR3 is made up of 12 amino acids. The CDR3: CASSSANQPQHF. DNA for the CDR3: TGTGCCAGCAGCTCCGCTAATCAGCCCCAGCATTTT. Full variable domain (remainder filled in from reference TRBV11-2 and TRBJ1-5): EAGVAQSPRYKIIEKRQSVAFWCNPISGHATLYWYQQILGQGPKLLIQFQNNGVVDDSQLPKDRFSAERLKGVDSTLKIQPAKLEDSAVYLCASSSANQPQHFGDGTRLSIL.

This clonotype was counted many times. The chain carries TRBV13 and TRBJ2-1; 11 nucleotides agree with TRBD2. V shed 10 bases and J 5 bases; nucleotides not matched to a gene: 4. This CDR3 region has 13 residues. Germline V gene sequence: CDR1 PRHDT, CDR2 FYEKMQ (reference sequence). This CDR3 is CATSSGGDNEQFF. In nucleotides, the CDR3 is TGTGCCACTAGTAGCGGGGGGGACAATGAGCAGTTCTTC. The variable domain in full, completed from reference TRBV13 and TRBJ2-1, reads AAGVIQSPRHLIKEKRETATLKCYPIPRHDTVYWYQQGPGQDPQFLISFYEKMQSDKGSIPDRFSAQQFSDYHSELNMSSLELGDSALYFCATSSGGDNEQFFGPGTRLTVL.

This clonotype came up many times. The CDR3 nucleotides read TGTGCCAGCAGTTTAGCCCCGGGGGGGCCTCAGCCCCAGCATTTT. Its translation is CASSLAPGGPQPQHF. The gene calls are TRBV12-3 or TRBV12-4 and TRBJ1-5, with TRBD1 as a possible D gene (6 bases). The V gene lost 0 bases and the J gene lost 6 bases, with 12 bases spanning the gap. This CDR3 is 15 amino acids long.

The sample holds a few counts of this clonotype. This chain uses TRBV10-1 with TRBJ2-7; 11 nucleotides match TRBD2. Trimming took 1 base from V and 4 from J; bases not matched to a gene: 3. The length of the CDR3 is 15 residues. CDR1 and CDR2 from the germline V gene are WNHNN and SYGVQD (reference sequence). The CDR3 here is CASSEYPSGGYEQYF. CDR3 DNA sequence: TGCGCCAGCAGTGAGTACCCTAGCGGGGGGTACGAGCAGTACTTC.

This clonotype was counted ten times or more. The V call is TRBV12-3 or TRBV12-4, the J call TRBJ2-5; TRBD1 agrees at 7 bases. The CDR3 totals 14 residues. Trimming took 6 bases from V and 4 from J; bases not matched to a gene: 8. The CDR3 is CASRFRQGGETQYF. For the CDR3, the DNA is TGTGCCAGCAGATTTCGACAGGGCGGAGAGACCCAGTACTTC.

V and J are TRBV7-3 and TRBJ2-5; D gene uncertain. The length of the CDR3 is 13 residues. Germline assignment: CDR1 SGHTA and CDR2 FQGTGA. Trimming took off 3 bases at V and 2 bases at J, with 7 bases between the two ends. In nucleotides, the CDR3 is TGTGCCAGCAGCTTCTCCCGGCAAGAGACCCAGTACTTC. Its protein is CASSFSRQETQYF.

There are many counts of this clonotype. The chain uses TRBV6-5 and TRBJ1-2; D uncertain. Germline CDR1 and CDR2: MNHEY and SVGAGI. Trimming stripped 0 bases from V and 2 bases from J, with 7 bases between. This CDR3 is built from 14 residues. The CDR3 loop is CASSYSMDNYGYTF. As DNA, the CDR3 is TGTGCCAGCAGTTACTCGATGGACAACTATGGCTACACCTTC.

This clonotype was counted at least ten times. The CDR3 coding sequence is TGTGCCAGCAGCTTAGGGGGCAGCTACTATGGCTACACCTTC. Translated, it gives CASSLGGSYYGYTF. The chain combines TRBV7-9 with TRBJ1-2; TRBD1 might be the D (5 bases). Trimming took 1 base from V and 3 from J, leaving 9 bases between them. The CDR3 contains 14 residues. The V gene's germline CDR1 is SEHNR and CDR2 FQNEAQ (reference sequence).

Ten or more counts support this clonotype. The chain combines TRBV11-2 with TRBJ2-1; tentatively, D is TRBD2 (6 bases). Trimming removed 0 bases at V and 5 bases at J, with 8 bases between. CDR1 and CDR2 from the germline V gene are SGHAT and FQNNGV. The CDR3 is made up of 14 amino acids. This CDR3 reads CASSLDGTHNEQFF. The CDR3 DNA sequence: TGTGCCAGCAGCTTAGATGGGACTCACAATGAGCAGTTCTTC. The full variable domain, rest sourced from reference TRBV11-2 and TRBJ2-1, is EAGVAQSPRYKIIEKRQSVAFWCNPISGHATLYWYQQILGQGPKLLIQFQNNGVVDDSQLPKDRFSAERLKGVDSTLKIQPAKLEDSAVYLCASSLDGTHNEQFFGPGTRLTVL.

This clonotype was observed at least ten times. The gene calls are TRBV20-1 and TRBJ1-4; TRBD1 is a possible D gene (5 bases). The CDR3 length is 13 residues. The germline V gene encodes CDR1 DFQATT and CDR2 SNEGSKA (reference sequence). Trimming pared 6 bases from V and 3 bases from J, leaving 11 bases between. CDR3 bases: TGCAGTGCGACCGGGACCCCTAATGAAAAACTGTTTTTT. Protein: CSATGTPNEKLFF.

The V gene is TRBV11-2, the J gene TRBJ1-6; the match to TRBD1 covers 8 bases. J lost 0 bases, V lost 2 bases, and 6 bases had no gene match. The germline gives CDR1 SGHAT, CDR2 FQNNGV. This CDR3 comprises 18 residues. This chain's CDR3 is CASSLRGQDYSYNSPLHF. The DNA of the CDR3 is TGTGCCAGCAGCTTACGGGGACAGGACTACTCCTATAATTCACCCCTCCACTTT.

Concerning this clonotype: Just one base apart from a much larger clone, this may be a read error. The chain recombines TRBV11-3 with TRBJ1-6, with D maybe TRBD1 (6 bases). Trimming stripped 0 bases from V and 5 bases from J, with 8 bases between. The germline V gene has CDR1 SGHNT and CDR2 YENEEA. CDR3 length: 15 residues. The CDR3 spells CASSLEPGDNSPLHF. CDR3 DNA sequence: TGTGCCAGCAGCTTAGAGCCAGGGGATAATTCACCCCTCCACTTT.